This T cell receptor beta chain originates from a study of CD8+ T cells in alopecia areata. Study observations and caveats: Resident alphabeta T-cell populations of normal skin are likewise subject to sequencing in scalp samples. Higher clonality was seen in lesional scalp than in normal scalp, especially in alopecia totalis/universalis. Shared TCR sequences were less clear between patients than in mice, possibly partly from HLA diversity.

In its sample, this clone was seen a few times. Its antigen is unknown. The same CDR3 is also encoded by other DNA sequences in this sample. The germline V gene has CDR1 DFQATT and CDR2 SNEGSKA (reference sequence). The CDR3 has 11 amino acids. V lost 0 bases and J 5 bases, leaving 3 bases between the germline ends. Extraction of RNA preceded its reverse transcription into cDNA, which served as the sequencing template. Some clones are missing from TCRdb's copy, which holds only in-frame ones; the method was immunoSEQ multiplex PCR. The sample consists of about 200,000 clones, around 62% of them appearing once. Collection of lesional scalp punch biopsies and peripheral blood was performed in alopecia areata patients.

The V and J genes are TRBV20-1 and TRBJ2-3; D unclear. The receptor's source is a human donor with alopecia areata. This material consisted of CD4+ T cells sorted from blood, taken at week 0. DNA for the CDR3: TGCAGTGCTAGAGATGGAGATACGCAGTATTTT. Amino acid sequence: CSARDGDTQYF.